This T cell receptor beta chain was documented in a study of blood T cells in healthy people across ages. Per germline, CDR1 SGDLS and CDR2 YYNGEE. The CDR3 loop spans 14 amino acids. Between the trimmed V and J ends, which lost 0 bases and 4 bases, there was a span of 8 bases. The second PCR ran roughly 6 to 11 cycles with a sample-barcoded 5' primer and J-beta primers. TCRdb independently ran MiXCR on the 5' RACE reads; one entry per CDR3 protein. This repertoire shows fewer than 1,000,000 distinct CDR3 sequences, around 45% found once; its top ten account for 18%. The receptor was isolated from a man aged 80 or over in good health. The J gene is TRBJ1-3, the V gene TRBV9; D call uncertain. The sample taken for sequencing was blood. The CDR3 DNA reads as TGTGCCAGCAGCGTAGAGGGTGACGGAAACACCATATATTTT. Translated: CASSVEGDGNTIYF.